Each of the 25 T cell receptor beta chains below was sequenced from the same sample in a study of immune evolution from preneoplasia to lung adenocarcinoma. Some clones are missing from TCRdb's copy, which holds only in-frame ones; the method was immunoSEQ multiplex PCR. In the table there are some 15,000 clones, approximately 86% of which are singletons. Sequenced input: FFPE invasive lung adenocarcinoma tissue. The receptors stem from a person in their 70s with invasive lung adenocarcinoma.

The rearrangement joins TRBV11-2 to TRBJ2-5; D might be TRBD1 (5 bases). V dropped 1 base and J dropped 2 bases, with 11 bases sitting between them. The CDR3 has 15 amino acids. The germline gives CDR1 SGHAT, CDR2 FQNNGV. The CDR3 loop is CASSLVRDWQETQYF. The CDR3 DNA reads as TGTGCCAGCAGCTTAGTCAGGGATTGGCAAGAGACCCAGTACTTC.

This sequence joins TRBV11-3 and TRBJ1-1; D remains unclear. The V gene's germline CDR1 is SGHNT and CDR2 YENEEA. This CDR3 comprises 13 residues. V was trimmed by 3 bases and J by 3 bases, leaving 8 bases between them. CDR3 nucleotides: TGTGCCAGCAGCTTCGGATCGGACACTGAAGCTTTCTTT. As protein: CASSFGSDTEAFF.

This clone was observed a few times. The chain joins TRBV4-1 to TRBJ2-1; possibly TRBD1 or TRBD2 for D (5 bases each). Per the germline V gene, CDR1 is MGHRA and CDR2 is YSYEKL. The CDR3 length is 16 residues. Trimming removed 4 bases at V and 4 bases at J, with 17 bases between. The CDR3, as DNA: TGCGCCAGCAGCCTCGAGGGGCGTCCCCTTTACAATGAGCAGTTCTTC. This translates into CASSLEGRPLYNEQFF.

The gene calls are TRBV9 and TRBJ2-1; maybe TRBD2 (5 bases). V shed 0 bases and J shed 1 base, with 11 bases lying between them. The CDR3 contains 16 residues. The germline CDR1 and CDR2 sequences are SGDLS and YYNGEE. The CDR3, as DNA: TGTGCCAGCAGCGTAGAGAGGAGGAGGTCCTACAATGAGCAGTTCTTC. This translates into CASSVERRRSYNEQFF. The whole variable domain, remainder taken from reference TRBV9 and TRBJ2-1, is DSGVTQTPKHLITATGQRVTLRCSPRSGDLSVYWYQQSLDQGLQFLIQYYNGEERAKGNILERFSAQQFPDLHSELNLSSLELGDSALYFCASSVERRRSYNEQFFGPGTRLTVL.

The chain combines TRBV6-1 with TRBJ2-3; 8 bases fit TRBD2. V trimming: 2 bases; J trimming: 1 base; junction bases outside the gene matches: 29. Germline assignment: CDR1 MNHNS and CDR2 SASEGT. CDR3 length equals 24 residues. The DNA of the CDR3 is TGTGCCAGCAGTGAATGTTTGCTTCCGCGGGGGGCCCAACAACCAAGCATTGGCACAGATACGCAGTATTTT. Its translation: CASSECLLPRGAQQPSIGTDTQYF.

This sequence joins TRBV19 and TRBJ1-4; D possibly corresponds to TRBD1 (5 bases). V was pared by 7 bases and J by 7 bases, with 13 bases between. The CDR3 has 13 amino acids. The germline CDR1 and CDR2 sequences are LNHDA and SQIVND (reference sequence). The CDR3 coding sequence is TGTGCCAGTAAAGAGGGGAACAGTGAAAAACTGTTTTTT. Amino acid sequence: CASKEGNSEKLFF.

The V call is TRBV5-1, the J call TRBJ2-3; a weak D match, TRBD2 (5 bases). This CDR3 is 14 amino acids long. Germline CDR1 reads SGHRS; CDR2 reads YFSETQ. V was clipped by 4 bases and J by 6 bases, with 15 bases between them. In nucleotides, the CDR3 is TGCGCCAGCAGCATCTTTCCGGGCGGGGATACGCAGTATTTT. Its protein is CASSIFPGGDTQYF.

This clone has just one count. The rearrangement links TRBV5-4 to TRBJ2-3; TRBD1 or TRBD2 may be the D gene (6 bases each). CDR3 length: 14 residues. Trimming stripped 4 bases from V and 4 bases from J, with 13 bases between. Looked up from germline, CDR1 is SGHNT and CDR2 is YYREEE (reference sequence). The CDR3 reads CASSLRGGSDTQYF. The CDR3 DNA sequence: TGTGCCAGCAGCCTACGAGGGGGGTCAGATACGCAGTATTTT.

This clone was detected only once. V is TRBV11-2 and J is TRBJ1-1; D is ambiguous. Germline-derived CDR1 and CDR2 are SGHAT and FQNNGV. V was trimmed by 0 bases and J by 0 bases, leaving 8 bases between them. The CDR3 is 15 residues long. The CDR3 loop is CASSLDSGMNTEAFF. Here the CDR3 DNA reads TGTGCCAGCAGCTTAGATTCCGGAATGAACACTGAAGCTTTCTTT.

The chain uses TRBV14 and TRBJ2-3; D assignment may be TRBD1 or TRBD2 (6 bases each). The CDR3 consists of 14 residues. Germline V gene sequence: CDR1 SGHDN, CDR2 FVKESK. V lost 2 bases and J 5 bases, leaving 11 bases between the germline ends. CDR3: CASSQRGPVDTQYF. The CDR3 bases are TGTGCCAGCAGCCAACGGGGGCCGGTAGATACGCAGTATTTT.

In this sample, this clone turned up a few times. This rearrangement joins TRBV6-6 to TRBJ1-2; a possible D gene is TRBD1 (6 bases). Trimming shortened V by 4 bases and J by 8 bases, and 14 bases separated the two germline ends. The CDR3 extends over 13 amino acids. Germline V gene lookup returns CDR1 MNHNY and CDR2 SVGAGI (reference sequence). DNA for the CDR3: TGTGCCAGCAGTTCGACACAGGGATGGGGCTACACCTTC. It codes for CASSSTQGWGYTF.

This chain uses TRBV5-1 with TRBJ1-1, with 7 bases that match TRBD1. The junction had 15 bases not matched to a gene; V was cut back by 0 bases and J by 4 bases. CDR1 is SGHRS, CDR2 YFSETQ, per germline. The CDR3 runs 18 residues. As DNA, the CDR3 is TGCGCCAGCAGCTTGGGACAGGGTTGGGGAGGTGGTGGCACTGAAGCTTTCTTT. Protein sequence: CASSLGQGWGGGGTEAFF.

Of note for this clone: One end of the junction does not line up with germline, which may come from a read error. The chain is built from TRBV6-5 and TRBJ1-1; D not resolved. Germline V lookup: CDR1 MNHEY, CDR2 SVGAGI. The length of the CDR3 is 11 residues. CDR3: CTSSSYTEAFF. Here the CDR3 DNA reads TGTACCAGCAGTTCGTACACTGAAGCTTTCTTT.

This clone occurred once. V usage is TRBV30 and J usage is TRBJ1-1; no clear D gene. The CDR3 totals 16 residues. Germline CDR1 is GTSNPN and CDR2 is SVGIG (reference sequence). V dropped 0 bases and J dropped 4 bases, with 18 bases sitting between them. CDR3 bases: TGTGCCTGGAGTGTAGGCCCAACGGGTACGGTCACTGAAGCTTTCTTT. This gives the protein CAWSVGPTGTVTEAFF.

In its sample, this clone was seen a few times. The chain employs TRBV29-1 and TRBJ2-7; D gene ambiguous. The V and J ends lost 4 bases and 0 bases respectively, with 16 bases between them. Germline CDR1 and CDR2: SQVTM and ANQGSEA. The length of the CDR3 is 15 residues. Written as DNA, the CDR3 is TGCAGCGTTGGTAGCCCGTCCGGTCTCTCCTACGAGCAGTACTTC. It codes for CSVGSPSGLSYEQYF.

The chain has TRBV15 and TRBJ1-5; D perhaps matches TRBD1 (5 bases). Trimming took 0 bases from V and 11 from J, leaving 17 bases between them. This CDR3 is built from 15 residues. Germline CDR1 LNHNV, CDR2 YYDKDF (reference sequence). The CDR3 loop is CATSRDKMGPPSQHF. For the CDR3, the DNA is TGTGCCACCAGCAGAGATAAGATGGGGCCCCCGTCCCAGCATTTT.

The V gene is TRBV19, the J gene TRBJ1-5; TRBD1 matches at 7 bases. The CDR3 loop spans 15 amino acids. V dropped 7 bases and J dropped 2; count of bases not matched to a gene: 8. Germline V lookup: CDR1 LNHDA, CDR2 SQIVND (reference sequence). The CDR3 sequence is CASTSRGFGNQPQHF. CDR3 nucleotide sequence: TGTGCCAGTACCTCCAGGGGGTTCGGCAATCAGCCCCAGCATTTT.

This clone was recorded a few times. CDR3: CASSALTFTGGNQPQHF. The CDR3 nucleotides read TGTGCCAGCAGTGCCCTAACCTTTACAGGGGGCAATCAGCCCCAGCATTTT. V and J are TRBV28 and TRBJ1-5; 7 nucleotides match TRBD1. Germline values: CDR1 MDHEN, CDR2 SYDVKM. J lost 2 bases, V lost 5 bases, and 12 bases had no gene match. The CDR3 contains 17 residues.

The CDR3 loop is CASSLGSSGQETQYF. The DNA of the CDR3 is TGCGCCAGCAGCTTGGGGTCCTCAGGACAAGAGACCCAGTACTTC. This rearrangement joins TRBV5-1 to TRBJ2-5; no reliable D call. With 0 bases removed from V and 2 bases from J, the gap between germline ends came to 11 bases. CDR1 is SGHRS, CDR2 YFSETQ, per germline. The CDR3 covers 15 residues.

The CDR3 loop reads CASSLGLAGARETQYF. CDR3 nucleotide sequence: TGCGCCAGCAGCTTGGGTTTAGCGGGTGCACGCGAGACCCAGTACTTC. The chain combines TRBV5-1 with TRBJ2-5; TRBD2 matches at 7 bases. After removal of 0 bases from V and 5 bases from J, the junction contained 10 bases not matched to a gene. This CDR3 contains 16 residues. CDR1 and CDR2 from the germline V gene are SGHRS and YFSETQ.

This clone was observed a single time. For the CDR3, the DNA is TGTGCCAGCAGTCGGGACAGGGGGGACACCGGGGAGCTGTTTTTT. Translated, it gives CASSRDRGDTGELFF. J is TRBJ2-2 and V is TRBV7-2; TRBD1 matches at 11 bases. With V trimmed by 6 bases and J by 3 bases, 3 bases remained unmatched. Germline V lookup: CDR1 SGHTA, CDR2 FQGNSA. The CDR3 extends over 15 amino acids.

This clone was picked up a small number of times. J is TRBJ2-7 and V is TRBV5-1; 8 bases agree with TRBD2. J was trimmed by 2 bases and V by 4 bases; bases with no gene match: 2. This CDR3 contains 13 residues. Germline V gives CDR1 SGHRS, CDR2 YFSETQ. The CDR3 loop is CASSREGTYEQYF. The CDR3 DNA is TGCGCCAGCAGCCGGGAGGGAACCTACGAGCAGTACTTC.

The chain joins TRBV5-8 to TRBJ2-7; D is possibly TRBD1 (6 bases). Germline lookup yields CDR1 SGHTS and CDR2 YDEGEE. CDR3 size: 14 residues. V was pared by 4 bases and J by 2 bases, with 13 bases between. The CDR3 loop reads CASSIPGTPYEQYF. The CDR3 DNA reads as TGTGCCAGCAGCATACCCGGGACACCCTACGAGCAGTACTTC.

J is TRBJ2-2 and V is TRBV11-3; a possible D gene is TRBD2 (5 bases). The CDR3 length is 15 residues. V was pared by 3 bases and J by 0 bases, with 8 bases between. The V gene's germline CDR1 is SGHNT and CDR2 YENEEA. The CDR3 sequence: CASSFAGTNTGELFF. The CDR3 nucleotides are TGTGCCAGCAGCTTTGCGGGTACGAACACCGGGGAGCTGTTTTTT.

The chain couples TRBV7-2 to TRBJ1-2; 8 nucleotides match TRBD1. CDR1 and CDR2 from the germline V gene are SGHTA and FQGNSA. There are 14 residues in the CDR3. V dropped 5 bases and J dropped 4; count of bases not matched to a gene: 6. CDR3 residues: CASSPRTGSYGYTF. The DNA of the CDR3 is TGTGCCAGCAGCCCCAGGACAGGGTCCTATGGCTACACCTTC.